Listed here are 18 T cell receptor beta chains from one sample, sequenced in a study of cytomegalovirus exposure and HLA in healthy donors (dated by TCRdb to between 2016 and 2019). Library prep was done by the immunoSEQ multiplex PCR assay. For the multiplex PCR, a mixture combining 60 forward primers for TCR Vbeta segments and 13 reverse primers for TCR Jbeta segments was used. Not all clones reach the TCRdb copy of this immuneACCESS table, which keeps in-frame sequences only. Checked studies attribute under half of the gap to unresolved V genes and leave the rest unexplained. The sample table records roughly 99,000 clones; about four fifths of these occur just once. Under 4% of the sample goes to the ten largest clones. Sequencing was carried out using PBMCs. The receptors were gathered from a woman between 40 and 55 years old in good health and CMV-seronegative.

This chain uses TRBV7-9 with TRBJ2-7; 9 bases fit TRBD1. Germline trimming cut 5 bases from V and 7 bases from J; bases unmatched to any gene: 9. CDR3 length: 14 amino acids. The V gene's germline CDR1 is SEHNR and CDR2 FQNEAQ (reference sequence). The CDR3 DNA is TGTGCCAGCAGCACCCTACAGGGGGCGCGGGAGCAGTACTTC. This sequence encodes CASSTLQGAREQYF.

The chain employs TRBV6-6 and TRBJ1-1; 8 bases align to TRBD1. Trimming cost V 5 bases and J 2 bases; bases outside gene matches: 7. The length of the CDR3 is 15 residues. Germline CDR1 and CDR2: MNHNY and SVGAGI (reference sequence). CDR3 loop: CASSATRGRNTEAFF. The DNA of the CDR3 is TGTGCCAGCAGTGCCACCAGGGGGCGCAACACTGAAGCTTTCTTT.

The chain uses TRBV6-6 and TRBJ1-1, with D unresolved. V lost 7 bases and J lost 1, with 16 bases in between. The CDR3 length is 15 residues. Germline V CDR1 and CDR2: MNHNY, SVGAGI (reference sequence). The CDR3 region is CASINPGLGNTEAFF. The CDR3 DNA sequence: TGTGCCAGCATCAACCCGGGGTTAGGGAACACTGAAGCTTTCTTT.

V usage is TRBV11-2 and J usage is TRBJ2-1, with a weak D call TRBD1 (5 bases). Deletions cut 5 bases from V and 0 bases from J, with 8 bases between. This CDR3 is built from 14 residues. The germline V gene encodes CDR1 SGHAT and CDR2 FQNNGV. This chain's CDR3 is CASSLRGSYNEQFF. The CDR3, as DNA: TGTGCCAGCAGCCTTAGGGGCTCCTACAATGAGCAGTTCTTC.

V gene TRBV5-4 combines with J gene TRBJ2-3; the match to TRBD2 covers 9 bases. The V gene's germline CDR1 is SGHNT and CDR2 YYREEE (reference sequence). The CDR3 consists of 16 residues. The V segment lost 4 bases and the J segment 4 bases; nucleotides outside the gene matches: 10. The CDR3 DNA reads TGTGCCAGCAGCCGAGCGGGCGGGGGGGCGGCAGATACGCAGTATTTT. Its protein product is CASSRAGGGAADTQYF.

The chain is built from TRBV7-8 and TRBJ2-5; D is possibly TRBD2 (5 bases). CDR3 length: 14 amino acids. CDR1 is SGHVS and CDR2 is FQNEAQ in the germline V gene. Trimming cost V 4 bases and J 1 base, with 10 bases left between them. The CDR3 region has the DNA TGTGCCAGCAGCTCGTTCGAGGGCCAAGAGACCCAGTACTTC. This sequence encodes CASSSFEGQETQYF.

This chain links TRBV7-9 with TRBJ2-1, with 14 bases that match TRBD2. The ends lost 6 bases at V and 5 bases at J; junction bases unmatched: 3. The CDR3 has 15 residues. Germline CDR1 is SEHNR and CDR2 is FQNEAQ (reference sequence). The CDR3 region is CASSSGLAGDNEQFF. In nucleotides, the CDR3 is TGTGCCAGCAGTTCGGGACTAGCGGGGGACAATGAGCAGTTCTTC.

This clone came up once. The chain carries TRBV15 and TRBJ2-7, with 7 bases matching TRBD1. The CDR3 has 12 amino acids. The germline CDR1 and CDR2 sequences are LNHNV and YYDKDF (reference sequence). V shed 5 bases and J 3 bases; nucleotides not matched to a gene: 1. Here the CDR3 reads CATSRDSYEQYF. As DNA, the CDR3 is TGTGCCACCAGCCGGGACAGCTACGAGCAGTACTTC. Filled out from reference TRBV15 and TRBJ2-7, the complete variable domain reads DAMVIQNPRYQVTQFGKPVTLSCSQTLNHNVMYWYQQKSSQAPKLLFHYYDKDFNNEADTPDNFQSRRPNTSFCFLDIRSPGLGDTAMYLCATSRDSYEQYFGPGTRLTVT.

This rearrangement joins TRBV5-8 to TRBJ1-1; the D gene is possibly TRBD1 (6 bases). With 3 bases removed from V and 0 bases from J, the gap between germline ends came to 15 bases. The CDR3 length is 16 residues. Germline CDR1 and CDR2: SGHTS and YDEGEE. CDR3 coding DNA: TGTGCCAGCAGCTCGTTAACAGGGATTTTGAACACTGAAGCTTTCTTT. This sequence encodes CASSSLTGILNTEAFF. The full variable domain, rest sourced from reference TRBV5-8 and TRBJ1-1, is EAGVTQSPTHLIKTRGQQATLRCSPISGHTSVYWYQQALGLGLQFLLWYDEGEERNRGNFPPRFSGRQFPNYSSELNVNALELEDSALYLCASSSLTGILNTEAFFGQGTRLTVV.

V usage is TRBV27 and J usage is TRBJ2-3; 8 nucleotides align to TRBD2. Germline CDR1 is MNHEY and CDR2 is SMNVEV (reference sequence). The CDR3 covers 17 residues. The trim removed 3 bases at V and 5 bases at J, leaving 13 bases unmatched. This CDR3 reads CASSFSSSGGWVDTQYF. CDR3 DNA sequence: TGTGCCAGCAGTTTCTCCTCCAGCGGGGGTTGGGTAGATACGCAGTATTTT.

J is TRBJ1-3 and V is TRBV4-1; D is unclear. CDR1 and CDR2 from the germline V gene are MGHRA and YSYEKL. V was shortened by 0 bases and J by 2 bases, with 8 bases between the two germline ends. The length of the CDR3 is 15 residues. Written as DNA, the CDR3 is TGCGCCAGCAGCCAAGAGGGGAGTACTGGAAACACCATATATTTT. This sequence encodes CASSQEGSTGNTIYF.

The DNA for the CDR3 is TGTGCCAGCAGCGACCGGACAGGGATTGAAAAACTGTTTTTT. It encodes CASSDRTGIEKLFF. The chain couples TRBV5-6 to TRBJ1-4; 8 bases line up with TRBD1. The CDR3 length is 14 residues. The ends lost 4 bases at V and 7 bases at J; junction bases unmatched: 6. Germline CDR1 is SGHDT and CDR2 is YYEEEE. Full variable domain (remainder filled in from reference TRBV5-6 and TRBJ1-4): DAGVTQSPTHLIKTRGQQVTLRCSPKSGHDTVSWYQQALGQGPQFIFQYYEEEERQRGNFPDRFSGHQFPNYSSELNVNALLLGDSALYLCASSDRTGIEKLFFGSGTQLSVL.

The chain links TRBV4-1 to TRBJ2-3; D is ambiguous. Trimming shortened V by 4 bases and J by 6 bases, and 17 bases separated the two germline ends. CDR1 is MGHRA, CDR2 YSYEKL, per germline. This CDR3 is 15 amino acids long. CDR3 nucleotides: TGCGCCAGCAGCCCAATTGGGCTTTCAGTCGATACGCAGTATTTT. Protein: CASSPIGLSVDTQYF.

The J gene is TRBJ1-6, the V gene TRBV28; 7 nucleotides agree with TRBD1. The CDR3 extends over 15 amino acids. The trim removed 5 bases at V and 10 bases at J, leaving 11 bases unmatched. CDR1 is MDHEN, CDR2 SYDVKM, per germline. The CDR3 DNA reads TGTGCCAGCAGTATCGGGACAGACCTAGGGTCACCCCTCCACTTT. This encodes CASSIGTDLGSPLHF. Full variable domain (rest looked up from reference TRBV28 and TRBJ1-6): DVKVTQSSRYLVKRTGEKVFLECVQDMDHENMFWYRQDPGLGLRLIYFSYDVKMKEKGDIPEGYSVSREKKERFSLILESASTNQTSMYLCASSIGTDLGSPLHFGNGTRLTVT.

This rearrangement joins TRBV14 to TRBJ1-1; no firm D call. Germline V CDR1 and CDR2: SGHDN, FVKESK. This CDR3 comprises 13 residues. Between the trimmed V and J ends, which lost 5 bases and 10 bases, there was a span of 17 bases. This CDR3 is CASSSGPTAGAFF. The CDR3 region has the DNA TGTGCCAGCAGCAGCGGACCGACCGCGGGAGCTTTCTTT.

DNA for the CDR3: TGTGCCAGCAGGCTCAGGGCCTACAATGAGCAGTTCTTC. Encoded protein: CASRLRAYNEQFF. V is TRBV21-1 and J is TRBJ2-1; the table gives TRBD1 as D, unverified against the DNA. TRBV21-1 is recorded as a pseudogene. The CDR3 has 13 amino acids.

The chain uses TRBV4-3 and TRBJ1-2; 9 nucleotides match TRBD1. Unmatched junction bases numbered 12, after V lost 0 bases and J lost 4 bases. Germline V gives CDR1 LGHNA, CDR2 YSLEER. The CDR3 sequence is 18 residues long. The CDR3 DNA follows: TGCGCCAGCAGCCAAGATACAGCCGGGACAGGGTTCGTCTATGGCTACACCTTC. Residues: CASSQDTAGTGFVYGYTF.

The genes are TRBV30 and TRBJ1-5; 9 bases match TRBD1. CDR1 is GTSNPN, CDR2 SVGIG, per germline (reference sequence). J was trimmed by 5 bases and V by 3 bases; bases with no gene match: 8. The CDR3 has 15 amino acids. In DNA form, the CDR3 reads TGTGCCTGGAGCGGACAGGGGCGGGTTCATCAGCCCCAGCATTTT. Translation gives CAWSGQGRVHQPQHF.